One sample yielded the 11 T cell receptor beta chains listed below, sequenced in a study. TCRdb processed the 5' RACE reads anew with MiXCR; each CDR3 protein has one entry. The sample contains 45,000 to 60,000 distinct CDR3 sequences, roughly a quarter of which appear only once. The specimen sequenced was tumor-infiltrating naive CD4+ T cells sorted from the breast tumor. Noted subset: naive CD4+ T cells, CD4+CD45RA+CD25-. These receptors were obtained from a female donor with breast cancer.

The chain recombines TRBV5-1 with TRBJ2-5, with D unresolved. CDR1 and CDR2 (germline): SGHRS, YFSETQ. Trimming removed 2 bases at V and 1 base at J, with 9 bases between. The CDR3 totals 14 residues. Here the CDR3 reads CASSFGSRQETQYF. As DNA, the CDR3 is TGCGCCAGCAGCTTCGGGTCTCGCCAAGAGACCCAGTACTTC.

The table lists this clonotype with many counts. The chain uses TRBV7-2 and TRBJ2-3; a weak D match, TRBD1 (5 bases). This CDR3 has 15 amino acids. The germline V gene encodes CDR1 SGHTA and CDR2 FQGNSA. The V gene lost 10 bases and the J gene lost 4 bases, with 21 bases spanning the gap. CDR3 residues: CANQRTPLGADTQYF. CDR3 sequence (DNA): TGTGCCAACCAGAGGACCCCTTTAGGGGCAGATACGCAGTATTTT.

The CDR3 here is CSARGSDRGSEKLFF. For the CDR3, the DNA is TGCAGTGCTAGAGGATCGGACAGGGGATCTGAAAAACTGTTTTTT. The chain employs TRBV20-1 and TRBJ1-4; 9 bases map to TRBD1. The length of the CDR3 is 15 residues. Germline assignment: CDR1 DFQATT and CDR2 SNEGSKA (reference sequence). V lost 1 base to trimming and J lost 7 bases; unmatched junction nucleotides: 7.

V and J are TRBV12-3 or TRBV12-4 and TRBJ1-1, with D perhaps matching TRBD1 (6 bases). This CDR3 is built from 13 residues. V lost 2 bases to trimming and J lost 5 bases, with 9 bases between them. The CDR3 sequence: CASSLQGQTEAFF. CDR3 bases: TGTGCCAGCAGTTTACAGGGGCAAACTGAAGCTTTCTTT.

The chain recombines TRBV20-1 with TRBJ1-2; 7 positions match TRBD1. CDR3 length: 12 residues. Looked up from germline, CDR1 is DFQATT and CDR2 is SNEGSKA (reference sequence). With 6 bases clipped from V and 2 bases from J, the junction kept 3 bases outside the gene matches. The CDR3 nucleotides read TGCAGTGCCCCGACAGGGAACTATGGCTACACCTTC. Translation: CSAPTGNYGYTF.

The sample holds many counts of this clonotype. This chain links TRBV12-3 or TRBV12-4 with TRBJ2-1; the D is unclear. The ends were cut back, 2 bases at V and 4 bases at J, with 9 bases in the middle. This CDR3 is 14 amino acids long. The CDR3 loop reads CASSLSLAYNEQFF. Written as DNA, the CDR3 is TGTGCCAGCAGTTTATCCCTCGCTTACAATGAGCAGTTCTTC.

The chain carries TRBV15 and TRBJ2-2; a weak D match, TRBD2 (6 bases). Germline V gene sequence: CDR1 LNHNV, CDR2 YYDKDF (reference sequence). The CDR3 extends over 16 amino acids. Trimming left V 4 bases short and J 4 bases short, with 16 bases between. The CDR3 nucleotides read TGTGCCACCAGCATGCCGACTAGTTCGGGCACCGGGGAGCTGTTTTTT. Amino acids: CATSMPTSSGTGELFF.

This clonotype has more than one count but fewer than ten. The V and J genes are TRBV9 and TRBJ2-1, with 10 bases identical to TRBD2. Trimming took 0 bases from V and 6 from J; bases not matched to a gene: 3. Germline values: CDR1 SGDLS, CDR2 YYNGEE. This CDR3 has 15 amino acids. CDR3 sequence reads: CASSVGSGRPNEQFF. For the CDR3, the DNA is TGTGCCAGCAGCGTAGGTAGCGGGAGGCCCAATGAGCAGTTCTTC.

Note on this clonotype: A much larger clone is a single base away; this may be a read error. This sequence joins TRBV6-1 and TRBJ1-2; weak D call: TRBD1 (6 bases). The germline gives CDR1 MNHNS, CDR2 SASEGT. This CDR3 comprises 14 residues. For the CDR3, the DNA is TGTACCAGCAGTGAGGGGAGACAGGTGTATGGCTACACCTTC. Amino acid sequence: CTSSEGRQVYGYTF.

This clonotype was recorded many times. The rearrangement joins TRBV4-1 to TRBJ1-2; tentative D call: TRBD1 (5 bases). Trimming removed 0 bases from V and 2 bases from J, with 7 bases in between. From germline, CDR1 is MGHRA and CDR2 YSYEKL. This CDR3 has 14 amino acids. The CDR3 DNA reads TGCGCCAGCAGCCAAGATCCAGGGAACTATGGCTACACCTTC. Translated, it gives CASSQDPGNYGYTF.

This clonotype came up a few times. The rearrangement links TRBV9 to TRBJ2-5; perhaps TRBD2 as D (6 bases). Between the trimmed V and J ends, which lost 2 bases and 7 bases, there was a span of 21 bases. From germline, CDR1 is SGDLS and CDR2 YYNGEE. The CDR3 covers 16 residues. DNA of the CDR3: TGTGCCAGCAGCGTCTCGGAGGGAAGGCCGTTCGGGACCCAGTACTTC. It yields the protein CASSVSEGRPFGTQYF. The variable domain in full, with the rest retrieved from reference TRBV9 and TRBJ2-5, is DSGVTQTPKHLITATGQRVTLRCSPRSGDLSVYWYQQSLDQGLQFLIQYYNGEERAKGNILERFSAQQFPDLHSELNLSSLELGDSALYFCASSVSEGRPFGTQYFGPGTRLLVL.